These 26 T cell receptor beta chains were sequenced from one sample in a study of blood T cells in healthy people across ages. A sample-barcoded 5' primer and a J-beta primer mix were used in a second PCR of roughly 7 to 11 cycles. Via MiXCR, TCRdb re-called the 5' RACE reads, giving one row per CDR3 protein. The profile shows about 680,000 distinct CDR3 sequences, roughly 49% of them singletons. The specimen sequenced was blood. These receptor sequences come from a woman aged 55-69 years in good health.

The V call is TRBV28, the J call TRBJ2-1; 12 nucleotides align to TRBD2. Germline trimming cut 5 bases from V and 5 bases from J; bases unmatched to any gene: 7. Looked up from germline, CDR1 is MDHEN and CDR2 is SYDVKM. This CDR3 is 16 amino acids long. Here the CDR3 reads CASSALLAGGNNEQFF. The CDR3, as DNA: TGTGCCAGCAGTGCCCTACTAGCGGGAGGAAACAATGAGCAGTTCTTC.

This clonotype was detected many times. The chain couples TRBV10-3 to TRBJ2-7, with unresolved D. This CDR3 contains 12 residues. The V end was cut by 2 bases, the J end by 3 bases, with 5 bases between. CDR1 is ENHRY, CDR2 SYGVKD, per germline. CDR3 loop: CAISEGSYEQYF. CDR3 bases: TGTGCCATCAGTGAGGGCAGCTACGAGCAGTACTTC.

The chain uses TRBV5-1 and TRBJ2-1; D is unclear. This CDR3 is built from 15 residues. Per germline, CDR1 SGHRS and CDR2 YFSETQ. Trimming pared 1 base from V and 1 base from J, leaving 9 bases between. CDR3 sequence: CASSLKVGSYNEQFF. The CDR3 DNA sequence: TGCGCCAGCAGCTTGAAGGTGGGGTCCTACAATGAGCAGTTCTTC.

This clonotype was recorded a few times. CDR3 sequence: CASSPVQVAVPQETQYF. CDR3 bases: TGTGCCAGCTCACCAGTGCAGGTCGCGGTTCCCCAAGAGACCCAGTACTTC. This chain uses TRBV18 with TRBJ2-5; D gene ambiguous. Germline V gene lookup returns CDR1 KGHSH and CDR2 LQKENI. Deletions cut 2 bases from V and 1 base from J, with 17 bases between. This CDR3 has 17 amino acids. The full variable domain, in which reference TRBV18 and TRBJ2-5 provide the parts outside the CDR3, is NAGVMQNPRHLVRRRGQEARLRCSPMKGHSHVYWYRQLPEEGLKFMVYLQKENIIDESGMPKERFSAEFPKEGPSILRIQQVVRGDSAAYFCASSPVQVAVPQETQYFGPGTRLLVL.

This clonotype was observed many times. The chain couples TRBV29-1 to TRBJ1-1, with D perhaps TRBD1 (6 bases). The V gene lost 7 bases and the J gene lost 6 bases, with 15 bases spanning the gap. Per the germline V gene, CDR1 is SQVTM and CDR2 is ANQGSEA. This CDR3 region has 12 residues. CDR3 coding DNA: TGCAGCGCCACAGGGTCTCACGCTGAAGCTTTCTTT. Translated: CSATGSHAEAFF.

This chain links TRBV11-1 with TRBJ2-4, with 10 bases that match TRBD2. TRBJ2-7 explains the end of the DNA better; the J call may be wrong. Germline V CDR1 and CDR2: SGHAT, FQDESV (reference sequence). There are 16 residues in the CDR3. The CDR3 DNA reads as TGTGCCAGCAGCTGGGAGCGGGAGGGCCTTGACTACGAGCAGTACTTC. It encodes CASSWEREGLDYEQYF.

This clonotype appeared a single time. V and J are TRBV28 and TRBJ2-4; D possibly corresponds to TRBD1 (6 bases). The CDR3 totals 17 residues. The V gene's germline CDR1 is MDHEN and CDR2 SYDVKM. The V end was cut by 2 bases, the J end by 0 bases, with 14 bases between. In DNA form, the CDR3 reads TGTGCCAGCAGTTTAACCCAGGGGCAACGAGCCAAAAACATTCAGTACTTC. Translated, it gives CASSLTQGQRAKNIQYF.

V and J are TRBV30 and TRBJ2-3; 15 bases agree with TRBD2. Per the germline V gene, CDR1 is GTSNPN and CDR2 is SVGIG (reference sequence). Trimming at V came to 4 bases and at J to 6 bases, leaving 5 bases not matched to a gene. The CDR3 is 15 amino acids. The CDR3 here is CAWTLGTSGRDTQYF. CDR3 coding DNA: TGTGCCTGGACACTCGGGACTAGCGGGAGGGATACGCAGTATTTT.

This clonotype was found a few times. The chain combines TRBV7-2 with TRBJ2-3; tentatively, D is TRBD2 (6 bases). Germline V gene lookup returns CDR1 SGHTA and CDR2 FQGNSA. This CDR3 is built from 15 residues. V dropped 1 base and J dropped 6 bases, with 14 bases sitting between them. CDR3 loop: CASSLDRGKGDTQYF. CDR3 sequence (DNA): TGTGCCAGCAGCTTAGACCGCGGGAAGGGTGATACGCAGTATTTT.

The gene calls are TRBV2 and TRBJ1-5, with no clear D. The V end lost 4 bases, the J end lost 0 bases, and 7 bases lay between the germline ends. Germline lookup yields CDR1 SNHLY and CDR2 FYNNEI. The CDR3 loop spans 14 amino acids. The DNA for the CDR3 is TGTGCCAGCAGTGCCAGCCATAGCAATCAGCCCCAGCATTTT. It specifies CASSASHSNQPQHF.

The V gene is TRBV4-3, the J gene TRBJ1-5; D gene unclear. Germline V gene lookup returns CDR1 LGHNA and CDR2 YSLEER. The CDR3 consists of 14 residues. V lost 8 bases and J lost 5, with 16 bases in between. CDR3 DNA: TGCGCCAGCGCCCAGGAGGACGGTGATCAGCCCCAGCATTTT. Protein sequence: CASAQEDGDQPQHF.

CDR3 protein: CSARDSTGRGTGELFF. The CDR3 DNA reads as TGCAGTGCGCGGGACAGCACAGGGAGGGGCACCGGGGAGCTGTTTTTT. The chain links TRBV20-1 to TRBJ2-2; D is perhaps TRBD1 or TRBD2 (7 bases each). The CDR3 has 16 amino acids. The germline CDR1 and CDR2 sequences are DFQATT and SNEGSKA (reference sequence). V was cut by 6 bases and J by 4 bases, with 21 bases left in between.

To note about this clonotype: At one of its ends the junction is not consistent with the germline gene, which may arise from a read error. J is TRBJ2-3 and V is TRBV20-1; TRBD1 is a possible D gene (6 bases). Germline values: CDR1 DFQATT, CDR2 SNEGSKA (reference sequence). This CDR3 comprises 15 residues. As DNA, the CDR3 is TGCAGTGCTATTGTTCGACAGGCGCGCACGGATACGCAGTATTTT. It translates to CSAIVRQARTDTQYF.

This clonotype has just a few counts. The genes are TRBV2 and TRBJ2-4; a possible D gene is TRBD1 (6 bases). Deletions cut 6 bases from V and 8 bases from J, with 14 bases between. In germline, CDR1 is SNHLY, CDR2 FYNNEI. This CDR3 comprises 13 residues. The DNA of the CDR3 is TGTGCCAGCAGCCCTCAGGGGAGCGACATTCAGTACTTC. Encoded protein: CASSPQGSDIQYF.

This clonotype was counted only a few times. This sequence joins TRBV7-2 and TRBJ2-3; tentatively, D is TRBD2 (7 bases). CDR3 length equals 13 residues. The V end lost 2 bases, the J end lost 5 bases, and 8 bases lay between the germline ends. Germline CDR1 is SGHTA and CDR2 is FQGNSA. CDR3 in amino acids: CASSLRGGDTQYF. The CDR3, as DNA: TGTGCCAGCAGCTTAAGGGGGGGAGATACGCAGTATTTT.

This clonotype was counted only a few times. The chain combines TRBV5-1 with TRBJ1-2; 9 positions agree with TRBD1. Unmatched junction bases numbered 7, after V lost 4 bases and J lost 6 bases. Germline V gene data show CDR1 as SGHRS and CDR2 as YFSETQ. This CDR3 has 14 amino acids. CDR3: CASSPRTGVDGYTF. As DNA, the CDR3 is TGCGCCAGCAGCCCTAGGACAGGGGTAGATGGCTACACCTTC.

This clonotype appeared a few times. This chain links TRBV20-1 with TRBJ2-7, with TRBD2 matching over 9 bases. The CDR3 length is 15 residues. V was clipped by 0 bases and J by 4 bases; unmatched bases: 7. The V gene's germline CDR1 is DFQATT and CDR2 SNEGSKA (reference sequence). CDR3 in amino acids: CSARDGASGMYEQYF. The DNA for the CDR3 is TGCAGTGCTAGAGATGGGGCTAGCGGGATGTACGAGCAGTACTTC.

CDR3 amino acids: CASSRALDEKLFF. In DNA form, the CDR3 reads TGTGCCAGCAGCCGGGCTCTGGATGAAAAACTGTTTTTT. The chain has TRBV14 and TRBJ1-4, with D hard to call. The V end lost 4 bases, the J end lost 6 bases, and 9 bases lay between the germline ends. CDR1 and CDR2 from the germline V gene are SGHDN and FVKESK. The CDR3 has 13 residues.

This clonotype appeared once. This chain uses TRBV7-2 with TRBJ2-7, with no clear D. The germline V gene has CDR1 SGHTA and CDR2 FQGNSA. The CDR3 runs 11 residues. Trimming left V 10 bases short and J 7 bases short, with 14 bases between. The CDR3 DNA reads as TGTGCCAACAGTCGGATAAGGGAGCAGTACTTC. Translation: CANSRIREQYF.

The J gene is TRBJ2-3, the V gene TRBV11-2, with D unclear. V gave up 1 base and J gave up 2 bases, with 7 bases separating them. Looked up from germline, CDR1 is SGHAT and CDR2 is FQNNGV. This CDR3 is 14 amino acids long. CDR3 sequence: CASSLGVYTDTQYF. As DNA, the CDR3 is TGTGCCAGCAGCTTAGGAGTGTACACAGATACGCAGTATTTT. Drawing the rest from reference TRBV11-2 and TRBJ2-3, the complete variable domain is EAGVAQSPRYKIIEKRQSVAFWCNPISGHATLYWYQQILGQGPKLLIQFQNNGVVDDSQLPKDRFSAERLKGVDSTLKIQPAKLEDSAVYLCASSLGVYTDTQYFGPGTRLTVL.

The J gene is TRBJ2-7, the V gene TRBV7-3; TRBD2 is a possible D gene (6 bases). V shed 5 bases and J shed 2 bases, with 16 bases lying between them. CDR3 length equals 15 residues. Germline V gives CDR1 SGHTA, CDR2 FQGTGA. CDR3: CASSPHSGGPYEQYF. CDR3 coding DNA: TGTGCCAGCAGCCCCCATAGCGGAGGGCCCTACGAGCAGTACTTC.

This chain connects TRBV28 to TRBJ2-1; 12 bases line up with TRBD2. With V trimmed by 5 bases and J by 6 bases, 8 bases remained unmatched. This CDR3 is 16 amino acids long. Germline V gene lookup returns CDR1 MDHEN and CDR2 SYDVKM. The CDR3 loop is CASSLTSGSRSNEQFF. The DNA for the CDR3 is TGTGCCAGCAGTCTGACTAGCGGGAGTCGTAGCAATGAGCAGTTCTTC.

V is TRBV9 and J is TRBJ2-1; 8 nucleotides line up with TRBD2. J was trimmed by 0 bases and V by 4 bases; bases with no gene match: 15. CDR1 is SGDLS, CDR2 YYNGEE, per germline. This CDR3 is built from 19 residues. In nucleotides, the CDR3 is TGTGCCAGCAGCCCCCGTGGTAGCGGGGTTACGAGCTCCTACAATGAGCAGTTCTTC. Its protein is CASSPRGSGVTSSYNEQFF.

V usage is TRBV6-2 or TRBV6-3 and J usage is TRBJ2-1; a weak D match, TRBD2 (5 bases). The end of the DNA fits TRBJ2-7 better, so the J call may be wrong. The CDR3 spans 14 residues. The germline gives CDR1 MNHEY, CDR2 SVGEGT. CDR3 region: CASSRSGKSHEQYF. As DNA, the CDR3 is TGTGCCAGCAGTCGAAGCGGAAAAAGCCACGAGCAGTACTTC.

This clonotype was counted at least ten times. The chain has TRBV7-2 and TRBJ2-1; maybe TRBD1 (6 bases). Germline values: CDR1 SGHTA, CDR2 FQGNSA. This CDR3 spans 15 amino acids. Trimming took off 5 bases at V and 6 bases at J, with 17 bases between the two ends. This CDR3 is CASSPLGASFNEQFF. CDR3 in DNA: TGTGCCAGCAGCCCCTTGGGGGCGTCGTTCAATGAGCAGTTCTTC.

This clonotype was found a few times. V and J are TRBV9 and TRBJ2-7; D is perhaps TRBD1 (5 bases). This CDR3 comprises 14 residues. V lost 0 bases and J lost 2, with 9 bases in between. Germline CDR1 reads SGDLS; CDR2 reads YYNGEE. The CDR3: CASSVDQGTYEQYF. As DNA, the CDR3 is TGTGCCAGCAGCGTAGATCAGGGCACCTACGAGCAGTACTTC.